The rows below give T cell receptor beta chains drawn from one sample of a study of human T cells and chemical hapten exposure. TCRdb called the RACE reads again in MiXCR, with one record for every CDR3 protein. Among approximately 80,000 distinct CDR3 sequences listed, 10% to 15% were seen once. This specimen was whole blood, taken in connection with sensitization to the hapten diphenylcyclopropenone (DPC). These receptors all stem from a woman in her fifties or sixties with alopecia areata. Some clones in this sample may be carry-over from other donors' samples. The CDR3 runs from the conserved cysteine through the conserved F or W. A D gene is named only where the DNA matches it firmly. Size values are once, few and many counts, or a class for expanded clones, and some rows have none.

TRBJ2-1 | . | TRBV20-1 | . | TGCAGCAGCGACACGACCTACAATGAGCAGTTCTTC | CSSDTTYNEQFF
TRBJ2-7 | medium-sized | TRBV5-1 | . | TGCGCCAGCAGCTGGGACAAGTCCTACGAGCAGTACTTC | CASSWDKSYEQYF
TRBJ2-1 | few | TRBV7-2 | TRBD2 | TGTGCCAGCAGCTTGTCGCTAGCGGGAGTGAGGAATGAGCAGTTCTTC | CASSLSLAGVRNEQFF
TRBJ1-5 | . | TRBV18 | . | TGTGCCAGCTCACCACGGGAGGGTAATCAGCCCCAGCATTTT | CASSPREGNQPQHF
TRBJ2-1 | few | TRBV14 | TRBD2 | TGTGCCAGCAGCCAAGACCCCTGGGGGGGACCCCGGTACAATGAGCAGTTCTTC | CASSQDPWGGPRYNEQFF
TRBJ2-7 | . | TRBV4-2 | . | TGTGCCAGCAGCCAAGAAAGGGGGAGCTACGAGCAGTACTTC | CASSQERGSYEQYF
TRBJ1-6 | . | TRBV12-3/TRBV12-4 | . | TGTGCCAGCAGCCCCGGGCCCCCGGGCTCCTATAATTCACCCCTCCACTTT | CASSPGPPGSYNSPLHF
TRBJ1-1 | many | TRBV5-6 | . | TGTGCCAGCAGCCCGGGGGGTTCGGACACTGAAGCTTTCTTT | CASSPGGSDTEAFF
TRBJ2-1 | many | TRBV15 | TRBD2 | TGTGCCACCAGCAGAGATCGCGGACTAGCGGGAAGACCTAGCTCCTACAATGAGCAGTTCTTC | CATSRDRGLAGRPSSYNEQFF
TRBJ2-7 | . | TRBV20-1 | . | TGCAGTGCTAGTGATGGTAATGGCGTCTTCTACGAGCAGTACTTC | CSASDGNGVFYEQYF
TRBJ2-1 | . | TRBV20-1 | . | TGCAGTGCTGAAAGGTCCTACAATGAGCAGTTCTTC | CSAERSYNEQFF
TRBJ1-5 | few | TRBV27 | . | TGTGCCAGCAGTTTACGACAGACCAATCAGCCCCAGCATTTT | CASSLRQTNQPQHF
TRBJ2-1 | . | TRBV4-2 | TRBD2 | TGTGCCAGCAGCCAAGTTGGAAAAAGCGGGAGGAATTACAATGAGCAGTTCTTC | CASSQVGKSGRNYNEQFF
TRBJ2-7 | many | TRBV27 | . | TGTGCCAGCAGTTTAAGGGACGGATCCTACGAGCAGTACTTC | CASSLRDGSYEQYF
TRBJ2-3 | few | TRBV3-1 | TRBD1 | TGTGCCAGCAGCCACAGGGGGACAGATACGCAGTATTTT | CASSHRGTDTQYF
TRBJ1-2 | many | TRBV5-1 | . | TGCGCCAGCAGTCTTGACAGCGGCTATGGCTACACCTTC | CASSLDSGYGYTF
TRBJ2-3 | many | TRBV7-7 | . | TGTGCTAGCAGCTTAACAGATAGCACAGATACGCAGTATTTT | CASSLTDSTDTQYF
TRBJ2-3 | few | TRBV15 | . | TGTGCCACCAGCAGAGATCCGGGAGATACGCAGTATTTT | CATSRDPGDTQYF
TRBJ1-1 | . | TRBV7-2 | . | TGTGCCAGCGGGCTGACAGTGAACACTGAAGCTTTCTTT | CASGLTVNTEAFF
TRBJ1-5 | many | TRBV3-1 | . | TGTGCCAGCAGCCAAGGATTCAGCGCCAATCAGCCCCAGCATTTT | CASSQGFSANQPQHF
TRBJ2-3 | few | TRBV29-1 | . | TGCAGCGTTGGAAGGACAGATACGCAGTATTTT | CSVGRTDTQYF
TRBJ2-3 | few | TRBV9 | . | TGTGCCAGCAGCCTTACCTGGGTTACAGATACGCAGTATTTT | CASSLTWVTDTQYF
TRBJ2-1 | few | TRBV7-6 | . | TGTGCCAGCAGCTATCCAGGCGTGGAGCTGGGAGACAATGAGCAGTTCTTC | CASSYPGVELGDNEQFF
TRBJ2-4 | few | TRBV20-1 | . | TGCAGCCATCTGGGGGGTGGACTTGCCAAAAACATTCAGTACTTC | CSHLGGGLAKNIQYF
TRBJ2-7 | few | TRBV20-1 | TRBD2 | TGCAGTGCTAGAGATCCCACTAGCGGGCCCTACGAGCAGTACTTC | CSARDPTSGPYEQYF
TRBJ2-3 | . | TRBV24-1 | TRBD1 | TGTGCCACCAGTGAGTCCGGGACAGGGGGAACAGATACGCAGTATTTT | CATSESGTGGTDTQYF
TRBJ1-5 | many | TRBV7-9 | TRBD1 | TGTGCCAGCAGCCTAGGACAGGGCAATCAGCCCCAGCATTTT | CASSLGQGNQPQHF
TRBJ2-3 | many | TRBV10-1 | . | TGCGCCAGCAGTGGTGACAGGCAGTGGACAGATACGCAGTATTTT | CASSGDRQWTDTQYF
TRBJ1-1 | . | TRBV18 | . | TGTGCCAGCTCACCTTTGTCCGGGGGGACCGGGGACACTGAAGCTTTCTTT | CASSPLSGGTGDTEAFF
TRBJ2-4 | . | TRBV30 | . | TGTGCCTGGAGTGTTTCCTTGAACAAAAACATTCAGTACTTC | CAWSVSLNKNIQYF
TRBJ1-1 | many | TRBV20-1 | . | TGCAGTGCTACCCAACGGAACACTGAAGCTTTCTTT | CSATQRNTEAFF
TRBJ1-5 | many | TRBV3-1 | . | TGTGCCAGCAGTCAAGGGCCGGGGGGTCAGCCCCAGCATTTT | CASSQGPGGQPQHF
TRBJ2-1 | few | TRBV5-3 | . | TGTGCCAGAAGCTTGGCGGAAAAAGGGGCCCCTACGGATCCTGATAATGAGCAGTTCTTC | CARSLAEKGAPTDPDNEQFF
TRBJ1-5 | many | TRBV4-1 | TRBD1 | TGCGCCAGCAGCCAGTATTCAGACAGGGTCGATCAGCCCCAGCATTTT | CASSQYSDRVDQPQHF
TRBJ2-6 | many | TRBV7-8 | . | TGTGCCAGCAGCTTAGTTGGGACTGGGGCCAACGTCCTGACTTTC | CASSLVGTGANVLTF
TRBJ2-7 | many | TRBV7-2 | . | TGTGCCAGCACTCTGAATAGCGGAGGGAAATACGAGCAGTACTTC | CASTLNSGGKYEQYF
TRBJ1-5 | . | TRBV24-1 | . | TGTGCCACCAGTGCCGGGACTCCAGTGGGGCCCCAGCATTTT | CATSAGTPVGPQHF
TRBJ2-1 | . | TRBV5-1 | TRBD1 | TGCGCCAGCGGATTCGACAGGGGCACCTACAATGAGCAGTTCTTC | CASGFDRGTYNEQFF
TRBJ2-2 | . | TRBV29-1 | . | TGCAGCGTTACCCAGGGGATGCGCACCGGGGAGCTGTTTTTT | CSVTQGMRTGELFF
TRBJ1-2 | . | TRBV3-1 | . | TGTGCCACCCATTACTACCGGGGCTACACCTTC | CATHYYRGYTF
TRBJ1-5 | many | TRBV19 | . | TGTGCCAGTAGTCCCCAGGTGGATCAGCCCCAGCATTTT | CASSPQVDQPQHF
TRBJ1-2 | . | TRBV2 | . | TGTGCCAGCTCCTCGGGACGCCGGGGCGGCTACACCTTC | CASSSGRRGGYTF
TRBJ2-4 | few | TRBV7-2 | . | TGTGCCAGCAGCTTTCAGGGCTCTGATAACATTCAGTACTTC | CASSFQGSDNIQYF
TRBJ2-3 | many | TRBV20-1 | . | TGCAGTGCTCCACTAGACAGAGGCACAGATACGCAGTATTTT | CSAPLDRGTDTQYF
TRBJ2-5 | . | TRBV5-1 | . | TGCGCCAGCAGCTTGGTCAGCGAGGAAGAGACCCAGTACTTC | CASSLVSEEETQYF
TRBJ2-2 | many | TRBV7-8 | TRBD2 | TGTGCCGGTGCCGGGACTAGCGGGAGTTTCATGGTGGAGCTGTTTTTT | CAGAGTSGSFMVELFF
TRBJ2-7 | few | TRBV12-3/TRBV12-4 | . | TGTGCCAGCCGGAGGGGCCTCACCTACGAGCAGTACTTC | CASRRGLTYEQYF
TRBJ1-1 | many | TRBV18 | TRBD1 | TGTGCCAGCTCACTCGAACTTGACAGGGGGACCACTGAAGCTTTCTTT | CASSLELDRGTTEAFF
TRBJ2-7 | many | TRBV20-1 | TRBD2 | TGCAGTGCTCCGCGTACTAGCGGGCCCTCCGGGGGCGAGCAGTACTTC | CSAPRTSGPSGGEQYF
TRBJ2-3 | many | TRBV7-9 | . | TGTGCCAGCAGCTTAGCGAAGGGTTTAGTTGGCGCAGATACGCAGTATTTT | CASSLAKGLVGADTQYF